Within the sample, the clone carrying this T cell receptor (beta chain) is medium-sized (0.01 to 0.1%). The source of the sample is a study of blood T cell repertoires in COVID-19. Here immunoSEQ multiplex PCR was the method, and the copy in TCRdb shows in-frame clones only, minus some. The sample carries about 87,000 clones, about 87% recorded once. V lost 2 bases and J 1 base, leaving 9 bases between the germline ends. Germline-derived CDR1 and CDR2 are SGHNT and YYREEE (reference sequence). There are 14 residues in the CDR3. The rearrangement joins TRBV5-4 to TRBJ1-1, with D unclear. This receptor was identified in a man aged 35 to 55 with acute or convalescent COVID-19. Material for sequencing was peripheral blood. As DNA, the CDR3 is TGTGCCAGCAGCTTTTCTTCAGGGAACACTGAAGCTTTCTTT. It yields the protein CASSFSSGNTEAFF.